This TCR beta chain was observed in a study of blood T cells in healthy people across ages. Primers used in a second PCR of roughly 6 to 11 cycles were a sample-barcoded 5' primer and a J-beta primer mix. One entry per CDR3 protein results from TCRdb running MiXCR on the 5' RACE reads. The sample comprises roughly 800,000 distinct CDR3 sequences, about 48% of which are singletons, and about 38% rests with the top ten. Trimming took 7 bases from V and 2 from J, leaving 11 bases between them. Germline V gene data show CDR1 as SGHVS and CDR2 as FQNEAQ. The CDR3 spans 13 residues. In regard to this clonotype: The antigen is undetermined.

Total RNA was extracted at no less than 5.5 micrograms per sample. Study-wide results and caveats: The study could not conclusively compare naive and antigen-experienced cells, given its unsorted PBMCs. Strong correlation linked observed beta diversity and percent naive T cells. Lack of knowledge of donor CMV status possibly confounded expanded clonotype changes.

What was sequenced was blood. The receptor was derived from an elderly man in good health. This sequence joins TRBV7-8 and TRBJ2-5, with D perhaps given as TRBD1 or TRBD2 (6 bases each). The chain's CDR3 is CASNRGQQETQYF. DNA of the CDR3: TGTGCCAGCAACCGGGGGCAGCAAGAGACCCAGTACTTC.